The 13 T cell receptor beta chains below come from one sample, sequenced in a study of early T cells in non-severe SARS-CoV-2 infection. One entry per CDR3 protein results from TCRdb running MiXCR on the 5' RACE reads. The sample records tens of thousands of distinct CDR3 sequences, 11% to 15% being singletons. The specimen sequenced was whole blood. The receptor source for this set is an adult who was a healthcare worker with PCR-confirmed SARS-CoV-2 infection or an uninfected control (not recorded which).

This clonotype was observed a handful of times. The V and J genes are TRBV6-6 and TRBJ1-1; possibly TRBD1 for D (5 bases). The CDR3 sequence is 15 residues long. Trimming removed 4 bases from V and 4 bases from J, with 16 bases in between. Germline V gene sequence: CDR1 MNHNY, CDR2 SVGAGI (reference sequence). The CDR3 loop reads CASSSFQGEVTEAFF. The CDR3 coding sequence is TGTGCCAGCAGTTCATTCCAGGGAGAAGTCACTGAAGCTTTCTTT.

This clonotype was seen more than once but under ten times. The genes are TRBV5-1 and TRBJ2-7; D perhaps matches TRBD2 (5 bases). The CDR3 is 13 residues long. The germline V gene encodes CDR1 SGHRS and CDR2 YFSETQ. Deletions cut 2 bases from V and 3 bases from J, with 9 bases between. The CDR3 region is CASSFGEYYEQYF. The CDR3, as DNA: TGCGCCAGCAGCTTCGGGGAATACTACGAGCAGTACTTC.

In this sample, this clonotype turned up a few times. V usage is TRBV27 and J usage is TRBJ2-1; TRBD1 aligns across 9 bases. Germline values: CDR1 MNHEY, CDR2 SMNVEV (reference sequence). The CDR3 spans 13 residues. Germline trimming cut 8 bases from V and 5 bases from J; bases unmatched to any gene: 4. The CDR3 DNA reads TGTGCCAGCGGGACAGGGACAGACAATGAGCAGTTCTTC. This encodes CASGTGTDNEQFF.

This clonotype was seen at least ten times. J is TRBJ2-7 and V is TRBV27, with D uncertain. CDR1 MNHEY and CDR2 SMNVEV come from the germline V gene (reference sequence). The CDR3 contains 13 residues. V gave up 3 bases and J gave up 7 bases, with 13 bases separating them. CDR3 bases: TGTGCCAGCAGTTTTCTCCCTATTAGGGAGCAGTACTTC. The encoded protein is CASSFLPIREQYF.

The CDR3 DNA is TGTGCCAGCAGCTTAGGGACAGCCGGCTCACCCCTCCACTTT. Protein: CASSLGTAGSPLHF. This chain uses TRBV7-9 with TRBJ1-6; TRBD1 is a possible D gene (6 bases). Germline-derived CDR1 and CDR2 are SEHNR and FQNEAQ (reference sequence). The CDR3 runs 14 residues. V lost 1 base and J lost 10, with 11 bases in between.

This clonotype is a singleton in its sample. One base away lies a much larger clone, so this may be a sequencing read error. V gene TRBV3-1 combines with J gene TRBJ1-2; the D gene is possibly TRBD1 (6 bases). The CDR3 is 12 residues long. Germline V gene sequence: CDR1 LGHDT, CDR2 YNNKEL (reference sequence). V was shortened by 6 bases and J by 2 bases, with 7 bases between the two germline ends. CDR3 nucleotides: TGTGCCAGCAGTACAGGGAACTATGGCTACACCTTC. It yields the protein CASSTGNYGYTF.

The J gene is TRBJ2-4, the V gene TRBV28, with D perhaps matching TRBD1 (6 bases). The CDR3 totals 15 residues. Germline CDR1 reads MDHEN; CDR2 reads SYDVKM. The V gene lost 2 bases and the J gene lost 2 bases, with 10 bases spanning the gap. The CDR3 DNA reads as TGTGCCAGCAGTTTAACCGGGACAACCAAAAACATTCAGTACTTC. This codes for CASSLTGTTKNIQYF.

This clonotype appeared many times. The rearrangement joins TRBV27 to TRBJ1-1; the D gene is possibly TRBD1 (5 bases). This CDR3 has 15 residues. Germline V gives CDR1 MNHEY, CDR2 SMNVEV (reference sequence). Trimming pared 5 bases from V and 1 base from J, leaving 14 bases between. The CDR3 region is CASSPQGNWNTEAFF. The CDR3 DNA sequence: TGTGCCAGCAGTCCCCAGGGAAATTGGAACACTGAAGCTTTCTTT.

This clonotype was detected ten times or more. The rearrangement links TRBV29-1 to TRBJ2-7, with 8 bases aligning to TRBD1. This CDR3 is built from 12 residues. Germline V CDR1 and CDR2: SQVTM, ANQGSEA. The ends lost 3 bases at V and 8 bases at J; junction bases unmatched: 6. CDR3: CSVDVQGVKQYF. DNA of the CDR3: TGCAGCGTTGACGTACAGGGGGTAAAGCAGTACTTC.

This clonotype was counted between two and nine times. The chain joins TRBV6-2 or TRBV6-3 to TRBJ2-3, with 9 nucleotides matching TRBD2. Germline-derived CDR1 and CDR2 are MNHEY and SVGEGT. The CDR3 length is 15 residues. V dropped 8 bases and J dropped 4; count of bases not matched to a gene: 10. CDR3 residues: CASPTRGGGADTQYF. As DNA, the CDR3 is TGTGCCAGCCCCACGCGGGGGGGCGGCGCAGATACGCAGTATTTT.

This clonotype occurred a few times. This rearrangement joins TRBV30 to TRBJ1-5, with 10 bases identical to TRBD1. The CDR3 runs to 14 residues. Germline V lookup: CDR1 GTSNPN, CDR2 SVGIG (reference sequence). V trimming: 3 bases; J trimming: 7 bases; junction bases outside the gene matches: 6. This chain's CDR3 is CAWSGTGVGQPQHF. CDR3 bases: TGTGCCTGGAGCGGGACAGGGGTAGGCCAGCCCCAGCATTTT.

This clonotype was seen at least ten times. The chain combines TRBV29-1 with TRBJ2-7; 9 bases fit TRBD2. With 6 bases clipped from V and 0 bases from J, the junction kept 6 bases outside the gene matches. CDR3 length: 14 residues. In germline, CDR1 is SQVTM, CDR2 ANQGSEA. For the CDR3, the DNA is TGCAGCGTCACGACTAGCGGAAGCTCCTACGAGCAGTACTTC. Amino acids: CSVTTSGSSYEQYF.

The chain has TRBV6-6 and TRBJ2-3; tentatively, D is TRBD2 (6 bases). This CDR3 spans 17 amino acids. Trimming left V 8 bases short and J 1 base short, with 22 bases between. The germline V gene has CDR1 MNHNY and CDR2 SVGAGI (reference sequence). This chain's CDR3 is CASVRSSGGLGTDTQYF. The CDR3 nucleotides are TGTGCCAGCGTCAGGAGTAGTGGAGGGCTGGGCACAGATACGCAGTATTTT.